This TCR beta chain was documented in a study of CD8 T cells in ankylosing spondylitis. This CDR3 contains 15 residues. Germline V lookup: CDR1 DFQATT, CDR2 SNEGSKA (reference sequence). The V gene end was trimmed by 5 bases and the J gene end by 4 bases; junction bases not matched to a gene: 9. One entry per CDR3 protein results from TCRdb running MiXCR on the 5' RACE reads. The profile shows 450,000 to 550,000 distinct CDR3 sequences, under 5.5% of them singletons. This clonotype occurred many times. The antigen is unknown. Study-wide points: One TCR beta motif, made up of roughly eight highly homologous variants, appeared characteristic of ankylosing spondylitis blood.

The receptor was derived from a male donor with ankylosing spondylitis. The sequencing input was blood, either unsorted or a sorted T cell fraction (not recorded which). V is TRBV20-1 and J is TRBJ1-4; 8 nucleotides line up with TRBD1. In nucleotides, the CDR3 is TGCAGTGCTGGAAGCCCGACAGGGGTTAATGAAAAACTGTTTTTT. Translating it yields CSAGSPTGVNEKLFF.